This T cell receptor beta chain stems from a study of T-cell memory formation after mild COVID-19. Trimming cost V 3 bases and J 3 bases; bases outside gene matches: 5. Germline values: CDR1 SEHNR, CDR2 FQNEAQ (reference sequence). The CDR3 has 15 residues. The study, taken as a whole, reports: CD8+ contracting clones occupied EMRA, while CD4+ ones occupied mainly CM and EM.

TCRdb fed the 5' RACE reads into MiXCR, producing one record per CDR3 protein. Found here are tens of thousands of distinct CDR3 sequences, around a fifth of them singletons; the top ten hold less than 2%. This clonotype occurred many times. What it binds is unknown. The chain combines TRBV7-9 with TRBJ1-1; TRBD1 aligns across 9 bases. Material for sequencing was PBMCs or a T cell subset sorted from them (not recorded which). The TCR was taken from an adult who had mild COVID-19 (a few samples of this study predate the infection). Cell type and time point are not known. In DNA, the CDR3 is TGTGCCAGCAGCTTGGGACAGGGATTGGACACTGAAGCTTTCTTT. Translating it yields CASSLGQGLDTEAFF.